Listed below are T cell receptor beta chains from one sample, sequenced in a study of blood T cell repertoires in COVID-19. Repertoires were generated with immunoSEQ multiplex PCR, while TCRdb's copy carries only in-frame clones and drops some. The sample has around 250,000 clones; about four fifths are singletons. The sequenced sample was peripheral blood. The source of these receptors is a middle-aged woman who had recovered from COVID-19. CDR3s include the opening cysteine and the closing phenylalanine or tryptophan. Each record gives: D gene, clone size, V gene, J gene, CDR3 DNA, CDR3 protein. A D gene is named only where the DNA matches it firmly. Clone size is shown for a subset of rows, as once, few, many or a class of expanded clone.

TRBD1	-	TRBV10-3	TRBJ1-2	TGTGCCATCAGGGTGGACAGGGGACCAGCTAACTATGGCTACACCTTC	CAIRVDRGPANYGYTF
-	-	TRBV7-8	TRBJ1-4	TGTGCCAGCAGCCCTCGTACAGGGCCCATGGAAAAACTGTTTTTT	CASSPRTGPMEKLFF
TRBD1	-	TRBV28	TRBJ2-5	TGTGCCAGCACCCGCGGGACAGGGGTTGAGACCCAGTACTTC	CASTRGTGVETQYF
-	-	TRBV12-3/TRBV12-4	TRBJ2-2	TGTGCCAGCACCCTGTGGGGGGCCGGGGAGCTGTTTTTT	CASTLWGAGELFF
-	-	TRBV27	TRBJ2-1	TGTGCCAGCAGTCCCACACCCTGGGCGCGTGAGCAGTTCTTC	CASSPTPWAREQFF
-	-	TRBV5-8	TRBJ1-2	TGTGCCAGCAGCTTATTAAAATCAGGGGACTATGGCTACACCTTC	CASSLLKSGDYGYTF
TRBD1	once	TRBV7-2	TRBJ2-7	TGTGCCAGCAGCCCCGGGACAGCTCTCTACGAGCAGTACTTC	CASSPGTALYEQYF
-	-	TRBV5-1	TRBJ2-7	TGCGCCAGCAGCTTGTTTCAGGCAACCACCTACGAGCAGTACTTC	CASSLFQATTYEQYF
-	-	TRBV6-5	TRBJ1-6	TGTGCCAGCACCCGAGCCTCGGGGAGTAATTCACCCCTCCACTTT	CASTRASGSNSPLHF
-	once	TRBV19	TRBJ1-5	TGTGCCAGTAGTACGACCGGGGGGCGGCAGCCCCAGCATTTT	CASSTTGGRQPQHF
-	-	TRBV9	TRBJ1-1	TGTGCCAGCAGCCCAATTTCGAACACTGAAGCTTTCTTT	CASSPISNTEAFF
-	once	TRBV18	TRBJ2-7	TGTGCCAGCTCACCACTTGACAGCTCCTACGAGCAGTACTTC	CASSPLDSSYEQYF
-	-	TRBV6-2/TRBV6-3	TRBJ2-3	TGTGCCAGCAGTTACAATCTCGCGGGGGCTAGCACAGATACGCAGTATTTT	CASSYNLAGASTDTQYF
TRBD2	-	TRBV28	TRBJ2-7	TGTGCCAGCACCATCGGCGGGACTAGCCGACAGTACTTC	CASTIGGTSRQYF
TRBD1	-	TRBV5-4	TRBJ1-4	TGTGCCAGCAGTCGGGTAGGACAGGGGAATGAAAAACTGTTTTTT	CASSRVGQGNEKLFF
-	-	TRBV4-1	TRBJ1-1	TGCGCCAGCAGCCAAGATCGGGGGAACACTGAAGCTTTCTTT	CASSQDRGNTEAFF
TRBD1	-	TRBV11-2	TRBJ2-5	TGTGCCAGCAGCCGCATACAGGGGGCTGGGGAGACCCAGTACTTC	CASSRIQGAGETQYF
TRBD1	few	TRBV10-3	TRBJ1-2	TGTGCCATCAGAGAGGACAGGCGGCCCGTTGGCTACACCTTC	CAIREDRRPVGYTF
-	-	TRBV9	TRBJ2-3	TGTGCCAGCAGCCCAGGGGTCGGGGGGTGGACAGATACGCAGTATTTT	CASSPGVGGWTDTQYF
TRBD1	-	TRBV5-4	TRBJ1-3	TGTGCCAGCAGCTTGGAGGGACAGAGATTGGGAAACACCATATATTTT	CASSLEGQRLGNTIYF
-	once	TRBV3-1/TRBV3-2	TRBJ2-7	TGTGCCAGCAGCAGCGGGCGCGAGCAGTACTTC	CASSSGREQYF
-	-	TRBV3-1/TRBV3-2	TRBJ2-6	TGTGCCAGCAGCCTCCTTTCTGGGGCCAACGTCCTGACTTTC	CASSLLSGANVLTF
-	-	TRBV10-3	TRBJ1-6	TGTGCCCTTTCTAGCTCCTATAATTCACCCCTCCACTTT	CALSSSYNSPLHF
-	-	TRBV11-3	TRBJ2-3	TGTGCCAGCAGCGATACTAGAGCAGATACGCAGTATTTT	CASSDTRADTQYF
TRBD1	-	TRBV4-1	TRBJ1-1	TGCGCCAGCAGCCAAGGGGCACAGGGGGAGGTGAACACTGAAGCTTTCTTT	CASSQGAQGEVNTEAFF
-	-	TRBV6-1	TRBJ1-3	TGTGCCAGCAGTGAAAGACAGCCCGGAAACACCATATATTTT	CASSERQPGNTIYF
-	-	TRBV28	TRBJ1-3	TGTGCCAGCAGTCCGCGTGGCGGACTAAGCTCTGGAAACACCATATATTTT	CASSPRGGLSSGNTIYF
-	-	TRBV28	TRBJ1-6	TGTGCCAGCAGCTCCCCAGGCTATGGAGGTTCACCCCTCCACTTT	CASSSPGYGGSPLHF
-	-	TRBV5-5	TRBJ1-5	TGTGCCAGCAGCTTGACCCTGTCGGGGCAGCCCCAGCATTTT	CASSLTLSGQPQHF
TRBD1	-	TRBV19	TRBJ1-1	TGTGCCAGTAGTTTGAGGACAGGGCCGGTCACTGAAGCTTTCTTT	CASSLRTGPVTEAFF
-	once	TRBV27	TRBJ2-7	TGTGCCAGCAGTTTATCGGGCAATTCCTACGAGCAGTACTTC	CASSLSGNSYEQYF
-	-	TRBV5-1	TRBJ2-7	TGCGCCAGCAGCTTGGCAAGTAGTACGGTCTACGAGCAGTACTTC	CASSLASSTVYEQYF
-	-	TRBV5-8	TRBJ2-5	TGTGCCAGCAGCTTGCAGGGGCAGATCCAAGAGACCCAGTACTTC	CASSLQGQIQETQYF
-	-	TRBV7-8	TRBJ1-5	TGTGCCAGCAGCCCTGACAGCTCCGGGCAGCCCCAGCATTTT	CASSPDSSGQPQHF
-	few	TRBV18	TRBJ1-3	TGTGCCAGCTCATCATCAATCTCTGGAAACACCATATATTTT	CASSSSISGNTIYF
-	few	TRBV29-1	TRBJ2-2	TGCAGCGTTGATTACGGGAACACCGGGGAGCTGTTTTTT	CSVDYGNTGELFF
TRBD1	-	TRBV2	TRBJ1-6	TGTGCCAGCAGTGCACAGGGGCTAAATAATTCACCCCTCCACTTT	CASSAQGLNNSPLHF
-	once	TRBV28	TRBJ1-6	TGTGCCAGCAGGCAGGGTAGCAATTCACCCCTCCACTTT	CASRQGSNSPLHF
TRBD1	once	TRBV5-1	TRBJ2-3	TGCGCCAGCAGCTGGGGGACAGGGACCACAGATACGCAGTATTTT	CASSWGTGTTDTQYF
-	-	TRBV28	TRBJ1-4	TGTGCCAGCAGGCGGGGGACCGGGATTAATGAAAAACTGTTTTTT	CASRRGTGINEKLFF
TRBD1	-	TRBV2	TRBJ1-6	TGTGCCTCCGACCTACAGGGGGCGAATTCACCCCTCCACTTT	CASDLQGANSPLHF
-	many	TRBV5-1	TRBJ1-1	TGCGCCAGCAGCTTGAGCGTCCTTGACAGCAACACTGAAGCTTTCTTT	CASSLSVLDSNTEAFF
-	-	TRBV3-1/TRBV3-2	TRBJ1-2	TGTGCCAGCAGCCTGGACAGCAACTATGGCTACACCTTC	CASSLDSNYGYTF
-	-	TRBV6-5	TRBJ2-7	TGTGCCAGCAGTTCAGCCCGAGGAGTGGTAGAGCAGTACTTC	CASSSARGVVEQYF
TRBD2	-	TRBV6-4	TRBJ2-3	TGTGCCAGCAGTGACGGATTAGCGGGGGGGCCTGGAGATACGCAGTATTTT	CASSDGLAGGPGDTQYF
TRBD1	-	TRBV30	TRBJ2-3	TGTGCCTTTGACAGGGTGGAATTCACAGATACGCAGTATTTT	CAFDRVEFTDTQYF
-	-	TRBV6-4	TRBJ2-3	TGTGCCAGCAGTGCGGACGGTTCAGCGGTTACGCAGTATTTT	CASSADGSAVTQYF
TRBD1	-	TRBV18	TRBJ2-7	TGTGCCAGCTCACCTACAGGGGTTTGGGACGAGCAGTACTTC	CASSPTGVWDEQYF
-	-	TRBV6-2/TRBV6-3	TRBJ2-3	TGTGCCAGCAGTTACTCGGCGGGTACGCAGTATTTT	CASSYSAGTQYF
-	-	TRBV6-5	TRBJ2-7	TGTGCCATCCCTCAGGGCAGGGGGGCCCACGAGCAGTACTTC	CAIPQGRGAHEQYF
-	-	TRBV7-3	TRBJ1-2	TGTGCCAGCAGCTTAAATACAGGGCTCGGCTACACCTTC	CASSLNTGLGYTF
-	-	TRBV7-2	TRBJ1-2	TGTGCCAGCAGCTTAGCGGTAGGGGGGGGATATGGCTACACCTTC	CASSLAVGGGYGYTF
TRBD1	-	TRBV7-2	TRBJ2-5	TGTGCCAGCAGCCTTCTAGCGACAGGGGGAGGTGAGACCCAGTACTTC	CASSLLATGGGETQYF
-	-	TRBV5-1	TRBJ1-6	TGCGCCAGCAGCTTGGAGCAATTGCAAACGGGTTCACCCCTCCACTTT	CASSLEQLQTGSPLHF
TRBD1	-	TRBV25-1	TRBJ1-6	TGTGCCAGCAAGGGGGGACAGTTGAATTCACCCCTCCACTTT	CASKGGQLNSPLHF